A single sample gave rise to the 2 T cell receptor beta chains below, sequenced in a study of blood T cell repertoires in COVID-19. Only in-frame clones appear in the TCRdb table, and some are missing; sequencing was by immunoSEQ multiplex PCR. The sample holds under 200,000 clones, roughly 86% seen once. Sequencing was done on a sample of peripheral blood. These TCRs come from a man in his forties with active or convalescent COVID-19.

In its sample, this clone was seen once. J is TRBJ2-1 and V is TRBV19; 11 nucleotides match TRBD2. With 0 bases clipped from V and 4 bases from J, the junction kept 11 bases outside the gene matches. Germline lookup yields CDR1 LNHDA and CDR2 SQIVND (reference sequence). The CDR3 extends over 19 amino acids. The DNA of the CDR3 is TGTGCCAGTAGTATAGAGGCCCCGGGTAGCGGGGGGGGATACAATGAGCAGTTCTTC. Its protein product is CASSIEAPGSGGGYNEQFF.

This clone occurred a few times. V is TRBV20-1 and J is TRBJ2-3; TRBD2 matches 7 bases. Germline V gene sequence: CDR1 DFQATT, CDR2 SNEGSKA (reference sequence). J lost 1 base, V lost 3 bases, and 10 bases had no gene match. The CDR3 is made up of 16 amino acids. CDR3 amino acids: CSASTITSGGTDTQYF. The CDR3 region has the DNA TGCAGTGCTAGTACCATTACCAGCGGGGGCACAGATACGCAGTATTTT.